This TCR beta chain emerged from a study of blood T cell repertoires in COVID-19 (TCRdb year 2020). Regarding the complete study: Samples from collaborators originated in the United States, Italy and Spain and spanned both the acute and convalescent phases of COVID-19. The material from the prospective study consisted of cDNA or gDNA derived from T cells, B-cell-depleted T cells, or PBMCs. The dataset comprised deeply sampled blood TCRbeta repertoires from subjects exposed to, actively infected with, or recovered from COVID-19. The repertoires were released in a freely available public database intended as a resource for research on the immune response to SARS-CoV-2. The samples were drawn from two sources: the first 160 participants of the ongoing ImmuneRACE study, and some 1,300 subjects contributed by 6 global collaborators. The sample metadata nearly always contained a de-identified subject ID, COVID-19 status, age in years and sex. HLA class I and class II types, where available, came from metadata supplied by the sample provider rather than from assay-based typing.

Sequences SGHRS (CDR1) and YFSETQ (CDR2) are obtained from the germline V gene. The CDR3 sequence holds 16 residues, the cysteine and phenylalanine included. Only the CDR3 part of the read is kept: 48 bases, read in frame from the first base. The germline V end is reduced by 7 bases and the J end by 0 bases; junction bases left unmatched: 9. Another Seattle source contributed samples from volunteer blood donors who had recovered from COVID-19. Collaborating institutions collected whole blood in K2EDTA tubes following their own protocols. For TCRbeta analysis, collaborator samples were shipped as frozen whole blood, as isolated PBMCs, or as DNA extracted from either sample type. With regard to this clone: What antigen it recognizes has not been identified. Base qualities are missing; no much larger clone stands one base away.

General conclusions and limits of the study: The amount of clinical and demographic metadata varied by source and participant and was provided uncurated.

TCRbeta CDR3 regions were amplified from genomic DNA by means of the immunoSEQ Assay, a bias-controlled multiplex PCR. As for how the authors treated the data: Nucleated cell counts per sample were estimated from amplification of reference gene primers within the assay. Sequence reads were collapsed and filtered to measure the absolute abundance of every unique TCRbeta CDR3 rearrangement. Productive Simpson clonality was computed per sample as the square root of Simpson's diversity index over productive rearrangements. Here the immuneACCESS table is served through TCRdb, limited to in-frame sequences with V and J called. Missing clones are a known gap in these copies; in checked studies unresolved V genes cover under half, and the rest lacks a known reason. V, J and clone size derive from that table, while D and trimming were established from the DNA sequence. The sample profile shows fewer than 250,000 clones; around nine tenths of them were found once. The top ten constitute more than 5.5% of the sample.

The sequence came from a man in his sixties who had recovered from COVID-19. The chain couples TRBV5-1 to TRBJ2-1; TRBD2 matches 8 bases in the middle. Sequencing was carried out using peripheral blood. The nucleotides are TGCGCCAGCTCGCTCGGGGGGGAGAGCTCCTACAATGAGCAGTTCTTC. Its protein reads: CASSLGGESSYNEQFF.